The rows below give T cell receptor beta chains drawn from one sample of a study of CD8 T cells in Susac syndrome. TCRdb re-called the immunoSEQ multiplex PCR reads with MiXCR, one entry per CDR3 protein. Among a few hundred thousand distinct CDR3 sequences, 95% were seen once, and the ten largest hold 0.095%. Sequenced material: CD4+ T cells from PBMCs. The receptors were sampled from a human donor with multiple sclerosis. CDR3s include the opening cysteine and the closing phenylalanine or tryptophan. A D gene is named only where the DNA matches it firmly. Some rows mark clone size as missing; the rest say once, few, many or name a class of expanded clone.

once	TRBD1	TRBV20-1	TRBJ2-3	TGCAGTGCCCCCCGGACAGGCGCAGATACGCAGTATTTT	CSAPRTGADTQYF
NA	TRBD1	TRBV7-9	TRBJ2-3	TGTGCCAGCAGCTTCGGACAGGTAGACACAGATACGCAGTATTTT	CASSFGQVDTDTQYF
once	TRBD1	TRBV27	TRBJ1-2	TGTGCCAGCAGTCTACTGGACAGGACCTATGGCTACACCTTC	CASSLLDRTYGYTF
NA	NA	TRBV18	TRBJ1-5	TGTGCCAGCTCACCTAGGGACGGGGGTGTGTGGCAGCCCCAGCATTTT	CASSPRDGGVWQPQHF
NA	NA	TRBV7-2	TRBJ2-1	TGTGCCAGCAGCTTGGACTGGCGAGTACATGAGCAGTTCTTC	CASSLDWRVHEQFF
once	NA	TRBV23-1	TRBJ1-1	TGCGCCAGCAGTCAAGCCATGGGACATCAGAACACTGAAGCTTTCTTT	CASSQAMGHQNTEAFF
NA	NA	TRBV30	TRBJ2-3	TGTGCCTGGAGCGCCTTCACACCTAGCACAGATACGCAGTATTTT	CAWSAFTPSTDTQYF
NA	NA	TRBV30	TRBJ2-3	TGTGCCTGGAGTTCAGGGCTTAGCACAGATACGCAGTATTTT	CAWSSGLSTDTQYF
once	NA	TRBV20-1	TRBJ2-3	TGCAGTGCTCGAGTGGTCGCCGGGCATACGCAGTATTTT	CSARVVAGHTQYF
NA	NA	TRBV29-1	TRBJ1-3	TGCAGCGGTGGGCACTCTGGAAACACCATATATTTT	CSGGHSGNTIYF
NA	NA	TRBV15	TRBJ2-2	TGTGCCACCAGCAGCCTCTACCCTACGAAACAGTCTGGGGAGCTGTTTTTT	CATSSLYPTKQSGELFF
NA	NA	TRBV3-1	TRBJ2-7	TGTGCCAGCAGCCAAGGGCAGTGGACCTACGAGCAGTACTTC	CASSQGQWTYEQYF
once	TRBD2	TRBV30	TRBJ2-1	TGTGCCTGGAAGCGGACTAGCGTCTATGAGCAGTTCTTC	CAWKRTSVYEQFF
NA	NA	TRBV5-6	TRBJ1-6	TGTGCCAGCAGCTTGGAGGCGATTTCTAATTCACCCCTCCACTTT	CASSLEAISNSPLHF
NA	NA	TRBV21-1	TRBJ1-5	TGTGCCAGCAGTCTCAACCAGTCTCGGGAAATTGGTCAGCCCCAGCATTTT	CASSLNQSREIGQPQHF
NA	TRBD2	TRBV29-1	TRBJ2-2	TGCAGCGTAGCGATCATAGCGGGGTTGAACACCGGGGAGCTGTTTTTT	CSVAIIAGLNTGELFF
NA	TRBD1	TRBV29-1	TRBJ2-7	TGCAGCGGGGGGACAGGGAAAAACGAGCAGTACTTC	CSGGTGKNEQYF
NA	NA	TRBV12-3/TRBV12-4	TRBJ2-7	TGTGCCAGCAGTTTCGGCACACCAATCTACGAGCAGTACTTC	CASSFGTPIYEQYF
NA	NA	TRBV7-3	TRBJ2-5	TGTGCCAGCAGCTTAACGAGTGGGGGCAGCAAAGAGACCCAGTACTTC	CASSLTSGGSKETQYF
NA	TRBD1	TRBV30	TRBJ1-2	TGTGCCTGGAGTCGACAGGGACGTTATGGCTACACCTTC	CAWSRQGRYGYTF
NA	NA	TRBV9	TRBJ2-3	TGTGCCAGCAGCGTAGTAGGGGGAGAAGGCGCAGATACGCAGTATTTT	CASSVVGGEGADTQYF
NA	TRBD1	TRBV20-1	TRBJ2-5	TGCAGTGTGACGCGCAGGGGGCGGGAGACCCAGTACTTC	CSVTRRGRETQYF
NA	NA	TRBV12-3/TRBV12-4	TRBJ1-5	TGTGCCAGCAGTTTGACAGGTAGTCCCAATCAGCCCCAGCATTTT	CASSLTGSPNQPQHF
NA	TRBD2	TRBV9	TRBJ2-1	TGTGCCAGCAGCGTTACTAGCGTCAGCTCCTACAATGAGCAGTTCTTC	CASSVTSVSSYNEQFF
NA	NA	TRBV3-1	TRBJ2-3	TGTGCCAGCAGCCAAACGGCCACTAGCACAGATACGCAGTATTTT	CASSQTATSTDTQYF
NA	NA	TRBV2	TRBJ2-5	TGTGCCAGCAGACGGGGCGGGGACCAAGAGACCCAGTACTTC	CASRRGGDQETQYF
NA	NA	TRBV10-3	TRBJ1-6	TGTGCCACCAGAAACGGGGATTCACCCCTCCACTTT	CATRNGDSPLHF
NA	NA	TRBV12-3/TRBV12-4	TRBJ2-3	TGTGCCAGCAGTCGGGCGATTGGGGATACGCAGTATTTT	CASSRAIGDTQYF
NA	TRBD2	TRBV5-1	TRBJ2-3	TGCGCCAGCAGGAGGAGCGGGGCAGATACGCAGTATTTT	CASRRSGADTQYF
NA	NA	TRBV30	TRBJ2-2	TGTGCCTGGAGTGTCCTTACGAACACCGGGGAGCTGTTTTTT	CAWSVLTNTGELFF
NA	NA	TRBV6-5	TRBJ2-7	TGTGCCAGCAGTTACTCTGGGGACAACTGGGGCTACGAGCAGTACTTC	CASSYSGDNWGYEQYF
NA	TRBD1	TRBV28	TRBJ2-3	TGTGCCAGCAGTCCCGGGCGGACAGGGCCAACCCCATGGACGCAGTATTTT	CASSPGRTGPTPWTQYF
NA	TRBD1	TRBV2	TRBJ2-6	TGTGCCAGCAGTGGAGCCTTGGGACAGGGGGCCTCTGGGGCCAACGTCCTGACTTTC	CASSGALGQGASGANVLTF
NA	NA	TRBV12-3/TRBV12-4	TRBJ2-2	TGTGCCAGCAGTTTGTCTGTGGGGACAAACACCGGGGAGCTGTTTTTT	CASSLSVGTNTGELFF
NA	NA	TRBV20-1	TRBJ2-1	TGCAGTGCTACCCCGCGGATTTACAATGAGCAGTTCTTC	CSATPRIYNEQFF
few	TRBD1	TRBV20-1	TRBJ1-5	TGCAGTGCTGGACAGGGAAATCAGCCCCAGCATTTT	CSAGQGNQPQHF
NA	TRBD1	TRBV10-2	TRBJ2-7	TGCGCCAGCAGCACAGGGGGCAAGTACGAGCAGTACTTC	CASSTGGKYEQYF
NA	NA	TRBV28	TRBJ2-7	TGTGCCAGCAACGACAGGTTCTCCTACGAGCAGTACTTC	CASNDRFSYEQYF
NA	NA	TRBV4-1	TRBJ2-7	TGCGCCAGCAGCCAAGATCGACAGACCTACTACGAGCAGTACTTC	CASSQDRQTYYEQYF
once	NA	TRBV6-1	TRBJ2-7	TGTGCCAGCAGTCCGAAAGGCGAGCAGTACTTC	CASSPKGEQYF
NA	TRBD2	TRBV29-1	TRBJ2-1	TGCAGCGTTGTTAATAGCGGGAGGGGTTCGTTTGAGCAGTTCTTC	CSVVNSGRGSFEQFF
NA	TRBD2	TRBV30	TRBJ2-1	TGTGCCTGGAGTGCTGGACTAGCGAACAATGAGCAGTTCTTC	CAWSAGLANNEQFF
once	NA	TRBV2	TRBJ2-6	TGTGCCAGCAGGGCTTCCAACTCTGGGGCCAACGTCCTGACTTTC	CASRASNSGANVLTF
NA	NA	TRBV4-1	TRBJ1-1	TGCGCCAGCAGCTCCGTGTCGGGACCGAGGGAGGGAGCTTTCTTT	CASSSVSGPREGAFF
NA	NA	TRBV20-1	TRBJ1-1	TGCAGTGCTAGAGGGACCGCGAACACTGAAGCTTTCTTT	CSARGTANTEAFF